The 28 T cell receptor beta chains given below trace back to one sample, sequenced in a study of T cell responses to AZD1222 COVID-19 vaccine (dated by TCRdb to the early 2020s). Explained via the paper, the time point label denotes: about 28 days (+/-7) after the second vaccine dose. The treatment or condition label of this sample denotes: meningococcal conjugate vaccine given as trial control. Library creation used the immunoSEQ multiplex PCR assay. In its TCRdb copy, this immuneACCESS table keeps in-frame sequences only and misses some clones. Where compared with another copy, unresolved V genes explain less than half of these, and the others have no known cause. Counted in this sample were 150,000 to 200,000 clones; 90% of them appeared once. The ten largest clonotypes hold more than 3.5% of the sample. Source: peripheral blood, taken 28 days after the second dose of the MenACWY control vaccine. The receptors were gathered from an adult who received the MenACWY meningococcal vaccine as a control.

The V call is TRBV28, the J call TRBJ2-7, with no clear D. CDR3 size: 13 residues. Looked up from germline, CDR1 is MDHEN and CDR2 is SYDVKM. V lost 3 bases and J 2 bases, leaving 8 bases between the germline ends. The CDR3 DNA is TGTGCCAGCAGTTTTACAGCAGCCTACGAGCAGTACTTC. It yields the protein CASSFTAAYEQYF.

The chain links TRBV6-1 to TRBJ2-1; D might be TRBD2 (5 bases). The CDR3 consists of 14 residues. The V gene's germline CDR1 is MNHNS and CDR2 SASEGT. Trimming stripped 0 bases from V and 14 bases from J, with 17 bases between. CDR3 sequence reads: CASSEAVLAPLEFF. The CDR3 DNA reads TGTGCCAGCAGTGAAGCGGTGCTAGCCCCTTTGGAGTTCTTC.

The chain joins TRBV9 to TRBJ2-5; D unclear. The germline V and J ends were trimmed by 0 bases and 2 bases, with 14 bases remaining between them. The CDR3 sequence is 16 residues long. Germline assignment: CDR1 SGDLS and CDR2 YYNGEE. CDR3 sequence reads: CASSVATGRSQETQYF. The CDR3 DNA sequence: TGTGCCAGCAGCGTAGCTACGGGCAGGAGTCAAGAGACCCAGTACTTC.

The rearrangement joins TRBV7-2 to TRBJ2-7; TRBD1 agrees at 9 bases. Germline assignment: CDR1 SGHTA and CDR2 FQGNSA. CDR3 length equals 14 residues. Trimming took 1 base from V and 3 from J; bases not matched to a gene: 1. CDR3 sequence: CASSLEGQGYEQYF. CDR3 nucleotides: TGTGCCAGCAGCTTAGAGGGACAGGGCTACGAGCAGTACTTC.

The rearrangement links TRBV5-6 to TRBJ1-1; the match to TRBD1 covers 8 bases. Germline-derived CDR1 and CDR2 are SGHDT and YYEEEE. V was pared by 2 bases and J by 3 bases, with 15 bases of the junction left unmatched. The CDR3 has 18 residues. In DNA form, the CDR3 reads TGTGCCAGCAGCTTTCACGGACAGGGACTAGCCGGGGACACTGAAGCTTTCTTT. Translated: CASSFHGQGLAGDTEAFF.

CDR3 in amino acids: CASSLGARGNYEQYF. The CDR3 region has the DNA TGTGCCAGCAGCTTGGGTGCCCGGGGAAATTACGAGCAGTACTTC. This chain joins TRBV5-8 and TRBJ2-7; possibly TRBD2 for D (5 bases). V lost 0 bases, J lost 4 bases, and 14 bases lay in between. CDR3 length: 15 residues. Per the germline V gene, CDR1 is SGHTS and CDR2 is YDEGEE.

This rearrangement joins TRBV13 to TRBJ2-5; D ambiguous. Germline CDR1 is PRHDT and CDR2 is FYEKMQ (reference sequence). Trimming took 4 bases from V and 4 from J, leaving 13 bases between them. The CDR3 runs to 14 residues. CDR3 sequence (DNA): TGTGCCAGCAGCTCGACTCAGATACTAGAGACCCAGTACTTC. As protein: CASSSTQILETQYF.

The chain recombines TRBV9 with TRBJ1-2; D is perhaps TRBD1 (6 bases). CDR3 length: 15 amino acids. V was clipped by 3 bases and J by 3 bases, with 15 bases between them. Germline V gene lookup returns CDR1 SGDLS and CDR2 YYNGEE. The DNA of the CDR3 is TGTGCCAGCAGCGCTTCCGGGACATCTGACTATGGCTACACCTTC. This translates into CASSASGTSDYGYTF. The full variable domain, in which reference TRBV9 and TRBJ1-2 provide the parts outside the CDR3, is DSGVTQTPKHLITATGQRVTLRCSPRSGDLSVYWYQQSLDQGLQFLIQYYNGEERAKGNILERFSAQQFPDLHSELNLSSLELGDSALYFCASSASGTSDYGYTFGSGTRLTVV.

The sample holds a few counts of this clone. This chain uses TRBV10-3 with TRBJ2-2; 10 bases line up with TRBD2. CDR1 ENHRY and CDR2 SYGVKD come from the germline V gene. V trimming: 5 bases; J trimming: 8 bases; junction bases outside the gene matches: 8. This CDR3 is built from 15 residues. This chain's CDR3 is CAISTSGAVRGELFF. Written as DNA, the CDR3 is TGTGCCATCAGTACTAGCGGGGCCGTTCGAGGGGAGCTGTTTTTT.

J is TRBJ1-1 and V is TRBV9; D is ambiguous. The CDR3 length is 13 residues. Germline V gene data show CDR1 as SGDLS and CDR2 as YYNGEE. V was trimmed by 4 bases and J by 1 base, leaving 8 bases between them. For the CDR3, the DNA is TGTGCCAGCAGCCCCCGACAGAACACTGAAGCTTTCTTT. It encodes CASSPRQNTEAFF.

V usage is TRBV7-9 and J usage is TRBJ2-7; tentative D call: TRBD1 (6 bases). Trimming stripped 7 bases from V and 5 bases from J, with 15 bases between. This CDR3 has 13 amino acids. The germline V gene encodes CDR1 SEHNR and CDR2 FQNEAQ (reference sequence). CDR3 sequence reads: CASTTQGPNEQYF. Written as DNA, the CDR3 is TGTGCCAGCACCACCCAGGGGCCCAACGAGCAGTACTTC. Full variable domain (outside the CDR3, taken from reference TRBV7-9 and TRBJ2-7): DTGVSQNPRHKITKRGQNVTFRCDPISEHNRLYWYRQTLGQGPEFLTYFQNEAQLEKSRLLSDRFSAERPKGSFSTLEIQRTEQGDSAMYLCASTTQGPNEQYFGPGTRLTVT.

V and J are TRBV3-1 (or the pseudogene TRBV3-2) and TRBJ1-2; no clear D. This CDR3 contains 14 residues. Looked up from germline, CDR1 is LGHDT and CDR2 is YNNKEL (reference sequence). The V gene lost 0 bases and the J gene lost 8 bases, with 13 bases spanning the gap. CDR3 bases: TGTGCCAGCAGCCAAGACTCCCCTTGGCCCGGCTACACCTTC. Amino acids: CASSQDSPWPGYTF.

CDR3 sequence: CASSQVTSGYQETQYF. For the CDR3, the DNA is TGTGCCAGCAGCCAAGTGACTAGCGGCTACCAAGAGACCCAGTACTTC. V gene TRBV14 combines with J gene TRBJ2-5; 9 nucleotides match TRBD2. CDR1 is SGHDN, CDR2 FVKESK, per germline. Germline trimming cut 1 base from V and 0 bases from J; bases unmatched to any gene: 3. The CDR3 sequence is 16 residues long.

The chain combines TRBV6-1 with TRBJ2-7; D call uncertain. CDR3 length: 13 amino acids. CDR1 is MNHNS, CDR2 SASEGT, per germline. Trimming cost V 2 bases and J 3 bases, with 8 bases left between them. CDR3 DNA sequence: TGTGCCAGCAGTGAAATGAGTCTCTACGAGCAGTACTTC. Translated, it gives CASSEMSLYEQYF.

The genes are TRBV4-1 and TRBJ1-1; D might be TRBD1 (5 bases). CDR3 size: 11 residues. Per the germline V gene, CDR1 is MGHRA and CDR2 is YSYEKL. Trimming shortened V by 1 base and J by 8 bases, and 5 bases separated the two germline ends. The CDR3 coding sequence is TGCGCCAGCAGCCAAGCAGGGGAAGCTTTCTTT. This encodes CASSQAGEAFF.

The rearrangement uses TRBV7-9 and TRBJ2-7, with D perhaps matching TRBD2 (5 bases). The CDR3 spans 15 residues. Germline assignment: CDR1 SEHNR and CDR2 FQNEAQ (reference sequence). Trimming removed 2 bases at V and 0 bases at J, with 11 bases between. The CDR3 coding sequence is TGTGCCAGCAGCTTACCCGGGGTGAGCTCCTACGAGCAGTACTTC. This translates into CASSLPGVSSYEQYF.

The rearrangement links TRBV4-3 to TRBJ1-2; D is unclear. The ends were cut back, 0 bases at V and 4 bases at J, with 12 bases in the middle. The germline V gene encodes CDR1 LGHNA and CDR2 YSLEER. CDR3 length: 15 amino acids. As DNA, the CDR3 is TGCGCCAGCAGCCAAGAGCACGGCAACCGCTATGGCTACACCTTC. It is translated as CASSQEHGNRYGYTF.

The count of this clone is one. This sequence joins TRBV7-2 and TRBJ1-6; D possibly corresponds to TRBD1 (5 bases). The V end was cut by 1 base, the J end by 8 bases, with 21 bases between. The CDR3 consists of 18 residues. The germline CDR1 and CDR2 sequences are SGHTA and FQGNSA. This CDR3 is CASSLVAGTPNLDSPLHF. CDR3 DNA: TGTGCCAGCAGCTTAGTGGCAGGGACCCCCAATCTGGATTCACCCCTCCACTTT.

The rearrangement joins TRBV6-1 to TRBJ1-5; D ambiguous. The germline V gene has CDR1 MNHNS and CDR2 SASEGT. This CDR3 comprises 12 residues. The V end lost 6 bases, the J end lost 6 bases, and 9 bases lay between the germline ends. CDR3 in amino acids: CASSAIPQPQHF. CDR3 coding DNA: TGTGCCAGCAGCGCCATCCCTCAGCCCCAGCATTTT.

V gene TRBV10-2 combines with J gene TRBJ2-7; 8 nucleotides agree with TRBD2. V gave up 8 bases and J gave up 2 bases; unmatched junction bases: 8. Germline lookup yields CDR1 WSHSY and CDR2 SAAADI. CDR3 size: 14 residues. The chain's CDR3 is CASCPGGAAYEQYF. The CDR3 DNA sequence: TGCGCCAGCTGCCCCGGGGGGGCCGCCTACGAGCAGTACTTC.

This clone was observed a single time. The J gene is TRBJ1-1, the V gene TRBV30; no clear D gene. V shed 1 base and J shed 4 bases, with 4 bases lying between them. Germline CDR1 and CDR2: GTSNPN and SVGIG (reference sequence). The CDR3 spans 11 residues. Written as DNA, the CDR3 is TGTGCCTGGAGTGAGAGCACTGAAGCTTTCTTT. The encoded protein is CAWSESTEAFF.

The rearrangement joins TRBV5-4 to TRBJ1-6; no clear D gene. CDR1 SGHNT and CDR2 YYREEE come from the germline V gene (reference sequence). The CDR3 length is 13 residues. The germline V and J ends were trimmed by 4 bases and 7 bases, with 9 bases remaining between them. CDR3 in DNA: TGTGCCAGCAGCCTCAGACTGAATTCACCCCTCCACTTT. Amino acids: CASSLRLNSPLHF.

The rearrangement links TRBV20-1 to TRBJ1-2; the D is unclear. There are 8 residues in the CDR3. V lost 3 bases and J lost 12, with 5 bases in between. Germline V gene lookup returns CDR1 DFQATT and CDR2 SNEGSKA (reference sequence). The CDR3: CSARRNTF. Written as DNA, the CDR3 is TGCAGTGCTAGGCGGAACACCTTC.

J is TRBJ1-3 and V is TRBV28, with TRBD1 matching 7 bases. There are 15 residues in the CDR3. Germline assignment: CDR1 MDHEN and CDR2 SYDVKM. V lost 5 bases to trimming and J lost 0 bases; unmatched junction nucleotides: 4. The chain's CDR3 is CASSLGTASGNTIYF. CDR3 in DNA: TGTGCCAGCAGTCTCGGGACAGCCTCTGGAAACACCATATATTTT.

The chain couples TRBV5-1 to TRBJ1-5, with a weak D call TRBD1 (5 bases). The V and J ends lost 1 base and 6 bases respectively, with 11 bases between them. The CDR3 sequence is 14 residues long. Germline-derived CDR1 and CDR2 are SGHRS and YFSETQ. CDR3 coding DNA: TGCGCCAGCAGCTTGCTCCAGGGCGGTCAGCCCCAGCATTTT. Encoded protein: CASSLLQGGQPQHF.

The V gene is TRBV6-5, the J gene TRBJ1-2; D ambiguous. CDR3 length equals 13 residues. Germline-derived CDR1 and CDR2 are MNHEY and SVGAGI. The germline V and J ends were trimmed by 2 bases and 5 bases, with 9 bases remaining between them. CDR3 protein: CASSYERTYGYTF. The DNA of the CDR3 is TGTGCCAGCAGTTACGAAAGGACGTATGGCTACACCTTC.

This sequence joins TRBV18 and TRBJ1-1; D gene uncertain. This CDR3 comprises 15 residues. Trimming shortened V by 2 bases and J by 4 bases, and 14 bases separated the two germline ends. From germline, CDR1 is KGHSH and CDR2 LQKENI. CDR3: CASSPFDTKATEAFF. For the CDR3, the DNA is TGTGCCAGCTCACCATTTGACACAAAGGCCACTGAAGCTTTCTTT.

This clone was picked up one time. This chain connects TRBV28 to TRBJ1-1, with D perhaps matching TRBD1 (5 bases). Germline-derived CDR1 and CDR2 are MDHEN and SYDVKM. This CDR3 region has 14 residues. Trimming removed 4 bases at V and 4 bases at J, with 13 bases between. Here the CDR3 reads CASSSPGRGTEAFF. CDR3 coding DNA: TGTGCCAGCAGTTCCCCAGGGCGGGGCACTGAAGCTTTCTTT.